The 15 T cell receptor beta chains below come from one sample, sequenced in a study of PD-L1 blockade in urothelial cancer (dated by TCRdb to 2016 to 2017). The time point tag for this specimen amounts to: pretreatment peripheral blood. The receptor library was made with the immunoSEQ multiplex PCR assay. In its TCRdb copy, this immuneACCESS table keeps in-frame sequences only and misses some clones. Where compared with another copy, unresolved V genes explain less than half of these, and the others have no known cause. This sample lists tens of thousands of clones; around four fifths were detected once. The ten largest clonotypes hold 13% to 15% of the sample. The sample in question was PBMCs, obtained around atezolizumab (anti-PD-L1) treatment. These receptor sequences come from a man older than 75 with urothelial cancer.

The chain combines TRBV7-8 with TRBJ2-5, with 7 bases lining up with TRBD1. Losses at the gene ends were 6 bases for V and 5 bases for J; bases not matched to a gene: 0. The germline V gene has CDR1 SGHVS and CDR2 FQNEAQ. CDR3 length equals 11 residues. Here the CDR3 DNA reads TGTGCCAGCAGGACAGGGGAGACCCAGTACTTC. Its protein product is CASRTGETQYF.

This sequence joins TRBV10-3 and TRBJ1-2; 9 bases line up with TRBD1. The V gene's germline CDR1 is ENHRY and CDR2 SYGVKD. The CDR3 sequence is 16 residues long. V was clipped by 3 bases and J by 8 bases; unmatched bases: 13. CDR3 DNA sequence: TGTGCCATCAGTGAAGGCCAGGACAGGGGATTCGGAGGCTACACCTTC. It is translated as CAISEGQDRGFGGYTF.

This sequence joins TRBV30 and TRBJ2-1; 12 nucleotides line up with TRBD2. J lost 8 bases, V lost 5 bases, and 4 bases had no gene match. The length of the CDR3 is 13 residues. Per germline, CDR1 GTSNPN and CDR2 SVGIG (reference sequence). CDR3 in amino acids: CAWASGRGYEQFF. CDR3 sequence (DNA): TGTGCCTGGGCTAGCGGGAGGGGGTATGAGCAGTTCTTC.

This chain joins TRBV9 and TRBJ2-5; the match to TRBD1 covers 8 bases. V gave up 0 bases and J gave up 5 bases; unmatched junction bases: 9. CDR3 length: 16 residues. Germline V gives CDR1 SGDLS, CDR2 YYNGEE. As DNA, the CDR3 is TGTGCCAGCAGCGTAGAGGCCGGGACAGGACGCGAGACCCAGTACTTC. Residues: CASSVEAGTGRETQYF.

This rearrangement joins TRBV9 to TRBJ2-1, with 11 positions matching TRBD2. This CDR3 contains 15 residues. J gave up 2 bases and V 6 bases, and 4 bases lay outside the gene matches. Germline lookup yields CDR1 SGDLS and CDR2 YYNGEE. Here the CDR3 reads CASTPTSGAYNEQFF. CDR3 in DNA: TGTGCCAGCACCCCGACTAGCGGGGCCTACAATGAGCAGTTCTTC. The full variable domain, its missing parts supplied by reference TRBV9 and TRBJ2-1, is DSGVTQTPKHLITATGQRVTLRCSPRSGDLSVYWYQQSLDQGLQFLIQYYNGEERAKGNILERFSAQQFPDLHSELNLSSLELGDSALYFCASTPTSGAYNEQFFGPGTRLTVL.

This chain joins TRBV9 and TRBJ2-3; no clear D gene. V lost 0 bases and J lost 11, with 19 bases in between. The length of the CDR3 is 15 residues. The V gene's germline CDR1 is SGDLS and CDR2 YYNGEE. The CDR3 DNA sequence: TGTGCCAGCAGCGTAGCTGGAGATAGCTTGCTCGGGCAGTATTTT. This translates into CASSVAGDSLLGQYF. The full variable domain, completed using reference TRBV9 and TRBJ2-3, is DSGVTQTPKHLITATGQRVTLRCSPRSGDLSVYWYQQSLDQGLQFLIQYYNGEERAKGNILERFSAQQFPDLHSELNLSSLELGDSALYFCASSVAGDSLLGQYFGPGTRLTVL.

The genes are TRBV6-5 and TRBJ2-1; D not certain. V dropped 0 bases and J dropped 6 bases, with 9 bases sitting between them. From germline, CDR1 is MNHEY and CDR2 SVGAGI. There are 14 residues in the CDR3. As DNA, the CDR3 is TGTGCCAGCAGTTACTCTGCTAGATTCAATGAGCAGTTCTTC. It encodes CASSYSARFNEQFF.

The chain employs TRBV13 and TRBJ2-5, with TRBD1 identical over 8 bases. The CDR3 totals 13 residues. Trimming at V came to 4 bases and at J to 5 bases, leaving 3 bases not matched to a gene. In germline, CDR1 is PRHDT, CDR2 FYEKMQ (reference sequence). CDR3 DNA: TGTGCCAGCAGCTCCGGGGACAGGGAGACCCAGTACTTC. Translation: CASSSGDRETQYF.

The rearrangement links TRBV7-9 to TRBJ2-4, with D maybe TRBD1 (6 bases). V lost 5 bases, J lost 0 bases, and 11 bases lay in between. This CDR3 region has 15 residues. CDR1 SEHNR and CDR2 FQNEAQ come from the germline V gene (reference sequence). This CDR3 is CASSIGQTAKNIQYF. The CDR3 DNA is TGTGCCAGCAGCATCGGACAGACAGCCAAAAACATTCAGTACTTC.

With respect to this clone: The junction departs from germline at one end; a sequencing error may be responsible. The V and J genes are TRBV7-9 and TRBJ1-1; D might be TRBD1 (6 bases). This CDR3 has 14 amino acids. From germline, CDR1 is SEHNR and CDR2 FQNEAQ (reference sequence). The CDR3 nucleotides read TGTGCCAGCAGGTTAGGAGGGGGGAACACTGAAGCTTTCTTT. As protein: CASRLGGGNTEAFF.

In nucleotides, the CDR3 is TGCGCCAGCAGCCTACCCGGGACAGGGGCCAACGAGCAGTACTTC. Protein sequence: CASSLPGTGANEQYF. The J gene is TRBJ2-7, the V gene TRBV5-1, with TRBD1 matching 10 bases. This CDR3 is built from 15 residues. Trimming removed 4 bases from V and 5 bases from J; junction bases left unmatched: 9. CDR1 is SGHRS and CDR2 is YFSETQ in the germline V gene. Looking up the rest from reference TRBV5-1 and TRBJ2-7 gives the full variable domain: KAGVTQTPRYLIKTRGQQVTLSCSPISGHRSVSWYQQTPGQGLQFLFEYFSETQRNKGNFPGRFSGRQFSNSRSEMNVSTLELGDSALYLCASSLPGTGANEQYFGPGTRLTVT.

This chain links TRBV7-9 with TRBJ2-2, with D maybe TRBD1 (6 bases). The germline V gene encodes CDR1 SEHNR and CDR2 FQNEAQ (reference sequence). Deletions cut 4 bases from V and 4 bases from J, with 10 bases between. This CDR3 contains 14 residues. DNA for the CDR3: TGTGCCAGCAGCTCCGACAGGCGCACCGGGGAGCTGTTTTTT. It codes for CASSSDRRTGELFF.

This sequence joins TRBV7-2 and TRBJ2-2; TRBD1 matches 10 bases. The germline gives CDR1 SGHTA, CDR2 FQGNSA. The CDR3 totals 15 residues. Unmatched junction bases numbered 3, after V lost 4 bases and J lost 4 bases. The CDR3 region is CASSWGQGFTGELFF. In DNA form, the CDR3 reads TGTGCCAGCAGCTGGGGACAGGGGTTCACCGGGGAGCTGTTTTTT.

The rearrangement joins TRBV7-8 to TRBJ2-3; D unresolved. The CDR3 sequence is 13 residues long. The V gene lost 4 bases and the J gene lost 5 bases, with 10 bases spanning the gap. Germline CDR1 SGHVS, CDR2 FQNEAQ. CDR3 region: CASSSSLRDTQYF. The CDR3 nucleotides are TGTGCCAGCAGCTCGTCTCTGAGAGATACGCAGTATTTT.

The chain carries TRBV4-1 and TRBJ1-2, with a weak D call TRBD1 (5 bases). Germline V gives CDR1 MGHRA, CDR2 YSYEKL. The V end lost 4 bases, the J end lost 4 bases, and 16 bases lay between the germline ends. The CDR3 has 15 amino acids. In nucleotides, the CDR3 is TGCGCCAGCAGCCCGCAGACAGCGAAACCCTATGGCTACACCTTC. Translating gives CASSPQTAKPYGYTF.